This TCR beta chain was observed in a study of cytomegalovirus exposure and HLA in healthy donors. Study-level results: Follow-up analysis later connected one missense variant in DCLRE1C with trimming of TCR beta V- and J-genes. It emerged from a later analysis that several of the most significant clusters appeared to be linked to common viral pathogens. Productive status was seen about 90% or about 30% of the time for most TCR beta V segments in an earlier analysis.

Germline CDR1 is SGHTS and CDR2 is YDEGEE. This CDR3 contains 15 residues. Trimming stripped 4 bases from V and 10 bases from J, with 22 bases between. Researchers ran the PCR with 60 Vbeta and 13 Jbeta primers. The protocol was immunoSEQ multiplex PCR, while the TCRdb copy is restricted to in-frame clones and leaves out a portion. The profile shows fewer than 200,000 clones, roughly three quarters of them singletons. About this clone: Its antigen remains unknown.

The receptor was isolated from a man between 18 and 35 years old in good health and CMV-seropositive. The genes are TRBV5-8 and TRBJ2-3, with a weak D call TRBD2 (5 bases). The sequenced sample was PBMCs. CDR3 sequence reads: CASSRDRVWTGAQYF. The CDR3 DNA is TGTGCCAGCAGCCGTGACCGTGTATGGACTGGGGCGCAGTATTTT.